This is a list of T cell receptor beta chains from one sample in a study of siplizumab effects on memory and regulatory T cells. The repertoire was sequenced with immunoSEQ multiplex PCR; TCRdb's copy has only in-frame clones and lacks some. The data hold some 97,000 clones, with approximately 94% observed a single time. The sample taken for sequencing was Tregs sorted from blood. These receptors were collected from a human donor in good health. Both conserved end residues are part of each CDR3. The D gene is left open where the match is weak. A row's size may be missing; if present it is once, few, many or a size class.

CDR3nt,CDR3aa,v_gene,d_gene,abundance,j_gene
TGTGCCAGCAGCTTAGGGCAGATTGGGAGTGAGCAGTTCTTC,CASSLGQIGSEQFF,TRBV11-3,.,.,TRBJ2-1
TGTGCCAGCAGCGCCTTCGGGGTCACACACTATGGCTACACCTTC,CASSAFGVTHYGYTF,TRBV7-9,.,once,TRBJ1-2
TGTGCCAGCTCGCCCAGCCGGGAGCGGAACGAGCAGTACTTC,CASSPSRERNEQYF,TRBV18,.,.,TRBJ2-7
TGTGCCAGCAGTCCCATTAGCGGTGATAACTACAATGAGCAGTTCTTC,CASSPISGDNYNEQFF,TRBV28,.,.,TRBJ2-1
TGTGCCAGCAGCAGCCTGGGGCTAGCGGGAGTTCATGAGCAGTTCTTC,CASSSLGLAGVHEQFF,TRBV7-7,TRBD2,.,TRBJ2-1
TGTGCCAGCAGTTTATCAGGCGGGAGGGCCACAGATACGCAGTATTTT,CASSLSGGRATDTQYF,TRBV27,TRBD2,.,TRBJ2-3
TGTGCCAGCAGTGAATTCTACGAGCAGTACTTC,CASSEFYEQYF,TRBV6-1,.,.,TRBJ2-7
TGTGCCAGCAGCCGAATTTACCAAGAGACCCAGTACTTC,CASSRIYQETQYF,TRBV7-9,.,.,TRBJ2-5
TGTGCCAGCAGCCCAGGGACGTCGTCGGATACGCAGTATTTT,CASSPGTSSDTQYF,TRBV7-3,.,.,TRBJ2-3
TGTGCCAGCAGCGAACCTTATCTAGCGGGACGGAGCTCCTACAATGAGCAGTTCTTC,CASSEPYLAGRSSYNEQFF,TRBV11-2,TRBD2,.,TRBJ2-1
TGTGCCACCAGCAGAGGAATGAACACTGAAGCTTTCTTT,CATSRGMNTEAFF,TRBV15,.,once,TRBJ1-1
TGTGCCAGCAAGGGGCCGCGGGTGAATACGCAGTATTTT,CASKGPRVNTQYF,TRBV5-4,.,once,TRBJ2-3
TGTGCCAGCTCCCCTACGGGACAGGGCATCGGGGCTCAGTACTTC,CASSPTGQGIGAQYF,TRBV18,TRBD1,.,TRBJ2-4
TGTGCCAGCTCACTTGAGAACGAGCAGTACTTC,CASSLENEQYF,TRBV18,.,.,TRBJ2-7
TGTGCCACCAGCAGAGATCGGGGGTGGAAAAGTGAAAAACTGTTTTTT,CATSRDRGWKSEKLFF,TRBV15,.,once,TRBJ1-4
TGTGCCAGCAGTGAAGCCGCTACCCCCCCGGCCCAGTACTTC,CASSEAATPPAQYF,TRBV2,.,.,TRBJ2-5
TGTGCCAGCAGCCGTGGAGGCGTTATTGGTACGCAGTATTTT,CASSRGGVIGTQYF,TRBV14,.,.,TRBJ2-3
TGCAGCGTTGAAGGAGGGCGGGTCCAAGAGACCCAGTACTTC,CSVEGGRVQETQYF,TRBV29-1,.,.,TRBJ2-5
TGCAGTCAGGGACAGGACTATGGCTACACCTTC,CSQGQDYGYTF,TRBV20-1,TRBD1,.,TRBJ1-2
TGTGCCAGCAGTTTAGGCCTAGCGGGAGGGATAAGCGAGCAGTACTTC,CASSLGLAGGISEQYF,TRBV28,TRBD2,.,TRBJ2-7
TGTGCCAGCAGCTTGGGACCGAAGTCGGATGAGCAGTTCTTC,CASSLGPKSDEQFF,TRBV5-4,.,once,TRBJ2-1
TGTGCCAGCAGTGAATTGGGCGGCTTAAGCACAGATACGCAGTATTTT,CASSELGGLSTDTQYF,TRBV2,.,.,TRBJ2-3
TGTGCCATCCGGGACAGGCCAGATGAGCAGTTCTTC,CAIRDRPDEQFF,TRBV10-3,TRBD1,.,TRBJ2-1
TGTGCCAGCAGTGGAAAAACTAGCACCGGGTCCTACAATGAGCAGTTCTTC,CASSGKTSTGSYNEQFF,TRBV25-1,.,.,TRBJ2-1
TGTGCCAGCTCCCGTGCAACTAATGAAAAACTGTTTTTT,CASSRATNEKLFF,TRBV18,.,.,TRBJ1-4
TGTGCCAGCAAATCGGCTGGAAACACCATATATTTT,CASKSAGNTIYF,TRBV6-1,.,.,TRBJ1-3
TGTGCCAGCAGCCCAATGGTTGGGGTTTACTACACCTTC,CASSPMVGVYYTF,TRBV6-5,.,.,TRBJ1-2
TGTGCCAGCAGCTTAGATCCGACGACCGGGGAGCTGTTTTTT,CASSLDPTTGELFF,TRBV11-3,.,.,TRBJ2-2
TGTGCCAGCAGCTTAGGGCGCAGGCGACGAGAGACCCAGTACTTC,CASSLGRRRRETQYF,TRBV11-3,.,.,TRBJ2-5
TGTGCCAGCAGCTTAGCGAGGAAGGGTCTAGCCAAAAACATTCAGTACTTC,CASSLARKGLAKNIQYF,TRBV7-9,.,.,TRBJ2-4
TGCAGCGCGACTAGGGGGTTCAACACCGGGGAGCTGTTTTTT,CSATRGFNTGELFF,TRBV29-1,.,.,TRBJ2-2
TGCGCCAGCAGCCAAGATGGGCGGAGGTGGTTGTTTTTT,CASSQDGRRWLFF,TRBV4-1,.,few,TRBJ1-4
TGTGCCAGCAGCTTCTCTAGCGGGAAGGAGACCCAGTACTTC,CASSFSSGKETQYF,TRBV7-9,TRBD2,.,TRBJ2-5
TGTGCCAGTAGTATAGGCGGGACCCTCACAGATACGCAGTATTTT,CASSIGGTLTDTQYF,TRBV19,.,once,TRBJ2-3
TGCGCCAGCAGCTTGAGTTCTTTTCGGGCCCCGAGGGACATTCAGTACTTC,CASSLSSFRAPRDIQYF,TRBV5-1,.,.,TRBJ2-4
TGTGCCAGCAGTTTGCTTAACAGCGGTAGCAATCAGCCCCAGCATTTT,CASSLLNSGSNQPQHF,TRBV6-5,.,.,TRBJ1-5
TGTGCCAGCTCGGAAGGACTAGCGGGGCCGGCCTACGAGCAGTACTTC,CASSEGLAGPAYEQYF,TRBV18,TRBD2,.,TRBJ2-7
TGTGCCAGCAGCTTAGGGGGCGCCGGTGTCTACGAGCAGTACTTC,CASSLGGAGVYEQYF,TRBV5-4,TRBD1,.,TRBJ2-7
TGTGCCAGCAGTGTACAGGGAGCTGGCGGCACCGGGGAGCTGTTTTTT,CASSVQGAGGTGELFF,TRBV6-4,.,.,TRBJ2-2
TGTGCCAGCGCAGGGTCCAATCAGCCCCAGCATTTT,CASAGSNQPQHF,TRBV6-1,.,.,TRBJ1-5
TGTGCCAGCAGTGCGGACAGGGTTCTGTCCGGGGAGCTGTTTTTT,CASSADRVLSGELFF,TRBV2,TRBD1,.,TRBJ2-2
TGTGCCAGCAGTTACGATGTATGGGCTTTCTTT,CASSYDVWAFF,TRBV6-6,.,once,TRBJ1-1
TGTGCCAGCTCACAAGGCCGTAGGGGTGGAATTTCCTACAATGAGCAGTTCTTC,CASSQGRRGGISYNEQFF,TRBV18,.,.,TRBJ2-1
TGTGCCAGTAGTCTGATCGGATTCTATGGCTACACCTTC,CASSLIGFYGYTF,TRBV19,.,few,TRBJ1-2
TGTGCCATCAGTGAGTCCTCAGGGGGTTTGTACGAGCAGTACTTC,CAISESSGGLYEQYF,TRBV10-3,TRBD1,.,TRBJ2-7
TGTGCCAGCAGTTTAGTGGCAGGGGGCGAGTTGAATACTGAAGCTTTCTTT,CASSLVAGGELNTEAFF,TRBV28,TRBD1,.,TRBJ1-1
TGCAGTGCTAGCGGGGACGGGTCGCAGTATTTT,CSASGDGSQYF,TRBV20-1,.,.,TRBJ2-3
TGTGCCAGCAGCGTAGAAGCACTGAACACCGGGGAGCTGTTTTTT,CASSVEALNTGELFF,TRBV9,.,.,TRBJ2-2
TGCAGTGCTTCCTACGAGCAGTACTTC,CSASYEQYF,TRBV20-1,.,.,TRBJ2-7
TGTGCCAGCAGCTTCCAAGGGACTTTGCCCTACGAGCAGTACTTC,CASSFQGTLPYEQYF,TRBV11-1,.,.,TRBJ2-7